These 25 T cell receptor beta chains originate from one sample sequenced in a study of T-cell reconstitution after alpha-beta-depleted transplantation in children. Unique molecular identifiers were incorporated when the TCRbeta library was constructed. One entry per CDR3 protein results from TCRdb running MiXCR on the PCR reads. The sample includes approximately 490,000 distinct CDR3 sequences, 10% seen only once; the top ten take roughly 2.1%. The material was PBMCs, obtained before TCRalphabeta/CD19-depleted stem cell transplant. These receptors were taken from a child aged 2-15 years with inherited bone marrow failure, due to receive a stem cell transplant.

This clonotype occurred a few times. The J gene is TRBJ2-2, the V gene TRBV4-2; 14 bases agree with TRBD2. Trimming took 3 bases from V and 1 from J; bases not matched to a gene: 7. Germline V gene sequence: CDR1 LGHNA, CDR2 YNFKEQ. The CDR3 is 19 residues long. DNA for the CDR3: TGTGCCAGCAGCCACGGGGGGACTAGCGGGAGAATGAACACCGGGGAGCTGTTTTTT. Amino acid sequence: CASSHGGTSGRMNTGELFF.

This clonotype was recorded many times. The V call is TRBV30, the J call TRBJ2-1; 10 bases agree with TRBD2. In germline, CDR1 is GTSNPN, CDR2 SVGIG (reference sequence). The CDR3 length is 15 residues. With 0 bases clipped from V and 7 bases from J, the junction kept 6 bases outside the gene matches. CDR3 bases: TGTGCCTGGAGTGTTCTAGCGGGAGAGTGGAATGAGCAGTTCTTC. It specifies CAWSVLAGEWNEQFF.

This clonotype was observed a few times. The chain employs TRBV10-3 and TRBJ2-7, with TRBD1 as a possible D gene (6 bases). The V end lost 7 bases, the J end lost 4 bases, and 17 bases lay between the germline ends. CDR3 size: 14 residues. Germline V gene lookup returns CDR1 ENHRY and CDR2 SYGVKD. The CDR3 region has the DNA TGTGCCATCACCTCACAGGGTCCGGGGTACGAGCAGTACTTC. This gives the protein CAITSQGPGYEQYF.

This clonotype showed up many times. The chain combines TRBV27 with TRBJ1-5; the D is unclear. There are 13 residues in the CDR3. Germline lookup yields CDR1 MNHEY and CDR2 SMNVEV (reference sequence). Trimming cost V 5 bases and J 7 bases, with 12 bases left between them. The CDR3 protein is CASSLGIWQPQHF. The CDR3 bases are TGTGCCAGCAGTCTCGGGATTTGGCAGCCCCAGCATTTT.

J is TRBJ2-1 and V is TRBV6-5; the D is unclear. Germline CDR1 and CDR2: MNHEY and SVGAGI. This CDR3 has 16 residues. V was trimmed by 0 bases and J by 4 bases, leaving 13 bases between them. In DNA, the CDR3 is TGTGCCAGCAGTTACTCCTCCGTGTCAACATACAATGAGCAGTTCTTC. It specifies CASSYSSVSTYNEQFF.

This clonotype appeared many times. The chain carries TRBV24-1 and TRBJ1-2; 12 positions match TRBD1. V lost 3 bases and J lost 8; bases outside the gene matches: 6. The CDR3 spans 15 residues. The germline V gene has CDR1 KGHDR and CDR2 SFDVKD. The CDR3 sequence: CATSDPGTGGEGYTF. For the CDR3, the DNA is TGTGCCACCAGTGATCCAGGGACAGGGGGCGAAGGCTACACCTTC.

This clonotype was observed many times. The V and J genes are TRBV5-5 and TRBJ1-1, with D hard to call. The CDR3 spans 12 residues. Germline-derived CDR1 and CDR2 are SGHKS and YYEKEE (reference sequence). V lost 7 bases, J lost 3 bases, and 10 bases lay in between. This CDR3 is CASGSRDTEAFF. The CDR3 region has the DNA TGTGCCAGCGGATCTAGGGACACTGAAGCTTTCTTT.

This clonotype has a handful of counts. The chain carries TRBV24-1 and TRBJ2-7, with a possible D match to TRBD1 (6 bases). This CDR3 spans 14 amino acids. The V and J ends lost 7 bases and 2 bases respectively, with 14 bases between them. Germline loops: CDR1 KGHDR, CDR2 SFDVKD. The CDR3 coding sequence is TGTGCCACCAGCCCCACGGGACACCCCTACGAGCAGTACTTC. Protein: CATSPTGHPYEQYF.

This clonotype was picked up many times. The chain joins TRBV4-3 to TRBJ2-1; 8 nucleotides match TRBD1. Germline values: CDR1 LGHNA, CDR2 YSLEER. The J segment lost 4 bases and the V segment lost 0 bases, leaving 8 bases of the junction unmatched. The CDR3 consists of 17 residues. The CDR3 DNA is TGCGCCAGCAGCCAAGATCTTGGGACAGGTTGGTACAATGAGCAGTTCTTC. Translated, it gives CASSQDLGTGWYNEQFF.

Many counts were recorded for this clonotype. DNA for the CDR3: TGCAGCGGGGGCCCCCTACCGACGGGGTATGGCTACACCTTC. Translation: CSGGPLPTGYGYTF. V is TRBV29-1 and J is TRBJ1-2, with TRBD1 as a possible D gene (5 bases). Trimming left V 7 bases short and J 5 bases short, with 20 bases between. CDR1 and CDR2 from the germline V gene are SQVTM and ANQGSEA. This CDR3 region has 14 residues.

This clonotype was seen ten or more times. V and J are TRBV6-1 and TRBJ1-1; TRBD1 matches 7 bases. Trimming at V came to 5 bases and at J to 4 bases, leaving 13 bases not matched to a gene. Germline-derived CDR1 and CDR2 are MNHNS and SASEGT. CDR3 length equals 16 residues. CDR3 in amino acids: CASSPVGTGDGTEAFF. Here the CDR3 DNA reads TGTGCCAGCAGTCCCGTTGGCACAGGGGATGGCACTGAAGCTTTCTTT.

The genes are TRBV18 and TRBJ2-7, with 8 bases lining up with TRBD1. The CDR3 is made up of 14 amino acids. Germline V lookup: CDR1 KGHSH, CDR2 LQKENI. The V gene end was trimmed by 3 bases and the J gene end by 4 bases; junction bases not matched to a gene: 5. The CDR3 DNA follows: TGTGCCAGCTCACCGGACAGGGTTACTTACGAGCAGTACTTC. Its translation: CASSPDRVTYEQYF.

This clonotype was seen many times. This chain links TRBV12-3 or TRBV12-4 with TRBJ2-7; D may be TRBD1 (5 bases). V dropped 1 base and J dropped 4 bases, with 8 bases sitting between them. The CDR3 loop spans 13 amino acids. The CDR3 DNA is TGTGCCAGCAGTTTAGTTGGACAATACGAGCAGTACTTC. It yields the protein CASSLVGQYEQYF.

This clonotype was counted a few times. This chain joins TRBV5-1 and TRBJ2-3; D is unresolved. CDR1 is SGHRS and CDR2 is YFSETQ in the germline V gene. The CDR3 spans 12 residues. V lost 1 base and J 4 bases, leaving 4 bases between the germline ends. This CDR3 reads CASSLWPDTQYF. In DNA, the CDR3 is TGCGCCAGCAGCTTGTGGCCAGATACGCAGTATTTT.

This clonotype was counted between two and nine times. One end of the junction varies from germline; a read error may be responsible. This chain links TRBV7-2 with TRBJ2-3, with D possibly TRBD2 on 6 matching bases. This CDR3 contains 13 residues. The germline V gene encodes CDR1 SGHTA and CDR2 FQGNSA. This chain's CDR3 is CASSLTYPSGLIF. CDR3 coding DNA: TGTGCCAGCAGCTTAACCTACCCCTCGGGACTCATATTT.

This clonotype has at least ten counts. The rearrangement joins TRBV6-1 to TRBJ2-7; TRBD1 matches at 11 bases. The germline V gene has CDR1 MNHNS and CDR2 SASEGT. V lost 5 bases, J lost 2 bases, and 5 bases stayed unmatched. This CDR3 region has 15 residues. CDR3 loop: CASSRPGQGAYEQYF. CDR3 bases: TGTGCCAGCAGTAGGCCGGGACAGGGGGCCTACGAGCAGTACTTC.

Ten or more counts support this clonotype. The CDR3 reads CSAAGLGDTGELFF. In nucleotides, the CDR3 is TGCAGCGCCGCGGGCCTTGGAGACACCGGGGAGCTGTTTTTT. The rearrangement uses TRBV29-1 and TRBJ2-2, with D maybe TRBD2 (5 bases). Germline-derived CDR1 and CDR2 are SQVTM and ANQGSEA. Trimming pared 7 bases from V and 3 bases from J, leaving 15 bases between. The CDR3 is made up of 14 amino acids.

This clonotype has at least ten counts. The chain employs TRBV9 and TRBJ2-1; 10 bases are shared with TRBD2. Germline V gene data show CDR1 as SGDLS and CDR2 as YYNGEE. Germline trimming cut 2 bases from V and 14 bases from J; bases unmatched to any gene: 10. This CDR3 contains 14 residues. Here the CDR3 reads CASSVEVLAGGKFF. The CDR3 DNA is TGTGCCAGCAGCGTGGAGGTCTTAGCGGGAGGCAAGTTCTTC.

This clonotype was observed at least ten times. The rearrangement links TRBV11-1 to TRBJ2-6, with 8 bases aligning to TRBD2. V lost 1 base and J lost 0; bases outside the gene matches: 5. Germline CDR1 SGHAT, CDR2 FQDESV (reference sequence). The length of the CDR3 is 18 residues. CDR3 sequence reads: CASSLGSSGFSGANVLTF. CDR3 nucleotides: TGTGCCAGCAGCTTAGGCTCTAGCGGGTTCTCTGGGGCCAACGTCCTGACTTTC.

This clonotype was seen at least ten times. The gene calls are TRBV4-1 and TRBJ2-2; 8 bases fit TRBD2. CDR3 length: 15 residues. After removal of 3 bases from V and 4 bases from J, the junction contained 4 bases not matched to a gene. Germline-derived CDR1 and CDR2 are MGHRA and YSYEKL. CDR3 coding DNA: TGCGCCAGCAGCCATCGGGAGGGCGGCACCGGGGAGCTGTTTTTT. Translated, it gives CASSHREGGTGELFF.

CDR3 DNA: TGTGCCACCAGCAGAGATTTTCAGGCACCGATCACCGGGGAGCTGTTTTTT. Translating it yields CATSRDFQAPITGELFF. The chain employs TRBV15 and TRBJ2-2; D is undetermined. The length of the CDR3 is 17 residues. CDR1 and CDR2 (germline): LNHNV, YYDKDF (reference sequence). V was cut by 0 bases and J by 4 bases, with 15 bases left in between.

This clonotype was recorded many times. The chain employs TRBV29-1 and TRBJ1-2; maybe TRBD1 (5 bases). The germline V gene encodes CDR1 SQVTM and CDR2 ANQGSEA. V lost 0 bases to trimming and J lost 8 bases, with 10 bases between them. The CDR3 is 12 amino acids. The CDR3 loop reads CSVEDRAGGYTF. CDR3 sequence (DNA): TGCAGCGTTGAAGACAGGGCGGGGGGCTACACCTTC.

Many counts were recorded for this clonotype. The CDR3 sequence is CAISEPGLSTDTQYF. CDR3 nucleotide sequence: TGTGCCATCAGTGAGCCGGGACTCAGCACAGATACGCAGTATTTT. This chain uses TRBV10-3 with TRBJ2-3; tentatively, D is TRBD2 (6 bases). V gave up 2 bases and J gave up 0 bases, with 9 bases separating them. CDR3 length: 15 amino acids. CDR1 is ENHRY and CDR2 is SYGVKD in the germline V gene.

The gene calls are TRBV20-1 and TRBJ2-3, with a possible D match to TRBD2 (6 bases). Trimming took 3 bases from V and 5 from J, leaving 15 bases between them. From germline, CDR1 is DFQATT and CDR2 SNEGSKA (reference sequence). The CDR3 length is 14 residues. In DNA, the CDR3 is TGCAGTGCTAGTCGGCCGGGAGTAATAGATACGCAGTATTTT. This sequence encodes CSASRPGVIDTQYF.

This clonotype was seen more than once but under ten times. The chain links TRBV6-2 or TRBV6-3 to TRBJ1-1; possibly TRBD1 for D (6 bases). Germline lookup yields CDR1 MNHEY and CDR2 SVGEGT. V was clipped by 2 bases and J by 3 bases, with 16 bases between them. The CDR3 covers 16 residues. CDR3 DNA sequence: TGTGCCAGCAGTTACGGGTCGGTGAGGGGGGACACTGAAGCTTTCTTT. This gives the protein CASSYGSVRGDTEAFF.